This T cell receptor beta chain was sequenced for a study of cytomegalovirus exposure and HLA in healthy donors. Study-wide findings and caveats: Cytomegalovirus association was assigned to about 150 TCR beta chains. Testing in vitro showed a few CMV-associated chains specific for CMV antigens. Despite most TCR sequences being rare, some public TCRs occurred in many donors.

Sequenced by immunoSEQ multiplex PCR; TCRdb stores in-frame clones only, minus some. The profile shows roughly 350,000 clones, more than 80% of them singletons. Note on this clone: Its antigen is not identified.

Germline V gene data show CDR1 as SGHNT and CDR2 as YENEEA. Trimming stripped 1 base from V and 1 base from J, with 19 bases between. This CDR3 is 18 amino acids long. The sample consisted of PBMCs. The V and J genes are TRBV11-3 and TRBJ1-2, with unresolved D. The source is a woman between 18 and 29 years old in good health and CMV-seronegative. The CDR3: CASSLGEPPGEGNYGYTF. The CDR3 bases are TGTGCCAGCAGCTTAGGCGAGCCTCCGGGTGAGGGTAACTATGGCTACACCTTC.